These 25 T cell receptor beta chains were sequenced from one sample in a study of human T cells and chemical hapten exposure. The time point denotes: pre-sensitization, week 0. Documented treatment: therapeutic diphenylcyclopropenone sensitization with weekly scalp DPC. From the RACE reads, TCRdb called clonotypes with MiXCR, one entry per CDR3 protein. The table records approximately 400,000 distinct CDR3 sequences, roughly 5% of them present only once. Sequenced here: whole blood, sampled in connection with sensitization to the hapten diphenylcyclopropenone (DPC). The receptors originated from a woman in her forties or fifties with alopecia areata. Some clones in this sample may be carry-over from other donors' samples.

This clonotype appeared many times. The chain joins TRBV7-9 to TRBJ2-3; D is perhaps TRBD1 (6 bases). Between the trimmed V and J ends, which lost 4 bases and 5 bases, there was a span of 16 bases. CDR3 length: 15 residues. CDR1 and CDR2 from the germline V gene are SEHNR and FQNEAQ (reference sequence). CDR3 sequence reads: CASSSVGAPVDTQYF. In nucleotides, the CDR3 is TGTGCCAGCAGCTCCGTGGGGGCTCCGGTAGATACGCAGTATTTT. Based on the CDR3 plus reference TRBV7-9 and TRBJ2-3, the full variable domain is DTGVSQNPRHKITKRGQNVTFRCDPISEHNRLYWYRQTLGQGPEFLTYFQNEAQLEKSRLLSDRFSAERPKGSFSTLEIQRTEQGDSAMYLCASSSVGAPVDTQYFGPGTRLTVL.

This clonotype showed up many times. V usage is TRBV18 and J usage is TRBJ2-3; tentative D call: TRBD1 (6 bases). Germline CDR1 is KGHSH and CDR2 is LQKENI. V lost 3 bases, J lost 4 bases, and 11 bases lay in between. CDR3 length: 14 amino acids. The CDR3 is CASSPKDRPDTQYF. The CDR3 nucleotides read TGTGCCAGCTCACCTAAGGACAGACCAGATACGCAGTATTTT.

The gene calls are TRBV20-1 and TRBJ1-4, with D tentatively TRBD1 (6 bases). Germline assignment: CDR1 DFQATT and CDR2 SNEGSKA (reference sequence). This CDR3 spans 14 amino acids. The ends were cut back, 0 bases at V and 7 bases at J, with 12 bases in the middle. CDR3 sequence (DNA): TGCAGTGCTAGAGATGACTGGACAGCTGAAAAACTGTTTTTT. Translating it yields CSARDDWTAEKLFF.

This clonotype was counted a few times. This rearrangement joins TRBV9 to TRBJ2-1; perhaps TRBD2 as D (6 bases). Germline CDR1 reads SGDLS; CDR2 reads YYNGEE. The CDR3 is made up of 15 amino acids. V shed 3 bases and J shed 2 bases, with 12 bases lying between them. As DNA, the CDR3 is TGTGCCAGCAGCGCCACCGGGACTCCCTACAATGAGCAGTTCTTC. Translation gives CASSATGTPYNEQFF.

Notes on this clonotype: A much bigger clone sits one base away, suggesting this may be a read error. V and J are TRBV15 and TRBJ1-1, with D uncertain. Germline lookup yields CDR1 LNHNV and CDR2 YYDKDF (reference sequence). The CDR3 runs 15 residues. As DNA, the CDR3 is TGTGCCGCCAGCGGCTCCAGGCAAGGGAACACTGAAGCTTTCTTT. It encodes CAASGSRQGNTEAFF.

This clonotype occurred many times. This rearrangement joins TRBV6-1 to TRBJ2-1, with TRBD1 identical over 11 bases. Germline V gene sequence: CDR1 MNHNS, CDR2 SASEGT. The CDR3 consists of 14 residues. V lost 4 bases, J lost 10 bases, and 6 bases stayed unmatched. The CDR3 protein is CASSAPGQGGEQFF. The CDR3 nucleotides read TGTGCCAGCAGTGCTCCGGGACAGGGGGGAGAGCAGTTCTTC.

Many counts were recorded for this clonotype. This sequence joins TRBV12-3 or TRBV12-4 and TRBJ2-2, with D uncertain. V gave up 3 bases and J gave up 5 bases, with 7 bases separating them. CDR3 length: 13 amino acids. The CDR3 region is CASSFQGTGELFF. CDR3 DNA sequence: TGTGCCAGCAGTTTTCAAGGGACCGGGGAGCTGTTTTTT.

This clonotype was recorded many times. V gene TRBV28 combines with J gene TRBJ1-3; maybe TRBD1 (5 bases). V gave up 3 bases and J gave up 0 bases, with 12 bases separating them. CDR3 length: 16 amino acids. CDR1 is MDHEN and CDR2 is SYDVKM in the germline V gene. The CDR3 reads CASSFTQAFSGNTIYF. The CDR3 DNA reads TGTGCCAGCAGTTTCACACAGGCCTTCTCTGGAAACACCATATATTTT.

This clonotype was picked up a small number of times. The chain couples TRBV6-6 to TRBJ1-2, with 8 bases lining up with TRBD1. Germline-derived CDR1 and CDR2 are MNHNY and SVGAGI (reference sequence). This CDR3 region has 14 residues. Germline trimming cut 10 bases from V and 6 bases from J; bases unmatched to any gene: 13. CDR3 protein: CATRTLDRADGYTF. The CDR3 DNA reads TGTGCCACCCGAACTTTGGACAGGGCGGATGGCTACACCTTC.

This sequence joins TRBV20-1 and TRBJ2-1; D call uncertain. The ends were cut back, 6 bases at V and 6 bases at J, with 15 bases in the middle. The V gene's germline CDR1 is DFQATT and CDR2 SNEGSKA (reference sequence). The CDR3 contains 13 residues. The CDR3 is CSAIRDGRNEQFF. Here the CDR3 DNA reads TGCAGTGCCATTCGAGACGGGCGCAATGAGCAGTTCTTC.

The V call is TRBV18, the J call TRBJ1-4; D is unresolved. The germline V gene has CDR1 KGHSH and CDR2 LQKENI. The V end lost 1 base, the J end lost 1 base, and 10 bases lay between the germline ends. This CDR3 region has 16 residues. In nucleotides, the CDR3 is TGTGCCAGCTCACCACAGTCTTGGGGAACTAATGAAAAACTGTTTTTT. Translation: CASSPQSWGTNEKLFF. The whole variable domain, remainder taken from reference TRBV18 and TRBJ1-4, is NAGVMQNPRHLVRRRGQEARLRCSPMKGHSHVYWYRQLPEEGLKFMVYLQKENIIDESGMPKERFSAEFPKEGPSILRIQQVVRGDSAAYFCASSPQSWGTNEKLFFGSGTQLSVL.

This clonotype showed up many times. The chain couples TRBV21-1 to TRBJ2-7; no check of the table's D call, TRBD1, against the DNA was made. TRBV21-1 has pseudogene status. The CDR3 length is 16 residues. The CDR3 sequence is CASSKAPRVGVHEQYF. CDR3 bases: TGTGCCAGCAGCAAAGCGCCGAGGGTAGGGGTGCACGAGCAGTACTTC.

This clonotype was seen at least ten times. V and J are TRBV27 and TRBJ2-3; perhaps TRBD1 as D (6 bases). This CDR3 is built from 17 residues. V gave up 0 bases and J gave up 0 bases, with 13 bases separating them. Germline V gene sequence: CDR1 MNHEY, CDR2 SMNVEV (reference sequence). The CDR3 DNA sequence: TGTGCCAGCAGTTTATCGAATAGGGGGTTTAGCACAGATACGCAGTATTTT. Protein product: CASSLSNRGFSTDTQYF.

This clonotype was picked up many times. The chain couples TRBV18 to TRBJ2-5; D unclear. The CDR3 loop spans 15 amino acids. CDR1 is KGHSH and CDR2 is LQKENI in the germline V gene. Trimming removed 7 bases from V and 4 bases from J, with 19 bases in between. In nucleotides, the CDR3 is TGTGCCAGCTACACCACGGGTGGGGTCGGAGAGACCCAGTACTTC. Amino acids: CASYTTGGVGETQYF.

This clonotype was counted a few times. The V gene is TRBV29-1, the J gene TRBJ2-3; D remains ambiguous. V was shortened by 1 base and J by 1 base, with 12 bases between the two germline ends. This CDR3 is built from 15 residues. CDR1 is SQVTM, CDR2 ANQGSEA, per germline. DNA of the CDR3: TGCAGCGTTGAAGGGGCCCAAGGCGGCACAGATACGCAGTATTTT. It encodes CSVEGAQGGTDTQYF.

This clonotype was seen a single time. The V call is TRBV29-1, the J call TRBJ2-5, with 8 bases matching TRBD1. The CDR3 is made up of 16 amino acids. Germline lookup yields CDR1 SQVTM and CDR2 ANQGSEA. V dropped 4 bases and J dropped 5; count of bases not matched to a gene: 15. The CDR3 DNA reads TGCAGCGTTGGGTGGGACAGGACTTTCTCAACGGAGACCCAGTACTTC. Protein sequence: CSVGWDRTFSTETQYF.

This chain joins TRBV6-2 or TRBV6-3 and TRBJ1-1; maybe TRBD1 (6 bases). The CDR3 contains 16 residues. Looked up from germline, CDR1 is MNHEY and CDR2 is SVGEGT. V dropped 0 bases and J dropped 3 bases, with 14 bases sitting between them. The CDR3 DNA is TGTGCCAGCAGTTACTCAGGGGGGCCGGTGGACACTGAAGCTTTCTTT. It encodes CASSYSGGPVDTEAFF.

This clonotype has a count of ten or more. This chain links TRBV27 with TRBJ2-2; no firm D call. The CDR3 consists of 12 residues. Trimming shortened V by 8 bases and J by 4 bases, and 8 bases separated the two germline ends. Germline V gene sequence: CDR1 MNHEY, CDR2 SMNVEV (reference sequence). As DNA, the CDR3 is TGTGCCAGCCTGAAGCCCACCGGGGAGCTGTTTTTT. The encoded protein is CASLKPTGELFF.

This clonotype was picked up many times. The chain combines TRBV13 with TRBJ2-3; no reliable D call. This CDR3 spans 13 amino acids. CDR1 is PRHDT and CDR2 is FYEKMQ in the germline V gene (reference sequence). Trimming took 0 bases from V and 4 from J, leaving 5 bases between them. CDR3 loop: CASSLGRADTQYF. The CDR3 coding sequence is TGTGCCAGCAGCTTAGGCCGGGCAGATACGCAGTATTTT. The variable domain in full, with the rest retrieved from reference TRBV13 and TRBJ2-3, is AAGVIQSPRHLIKEKRETATLKCYPIPRHDTVYWYQQGPGQDPQFLISFYEKMQSDKGSIPDRFSAQQFSDYHSELNMSSLELGDSALYFCASSLGRADTQYFGPGTRLTVL.

This clonotype was recorded many times. The V and J genes are TRBV3-1 and TRBJ2-3; 11 bases map to TRBD2. The CDR3 is 15 amino acids. The trim removed 6 bases at V and 6 bases at J, leaving 8 bases unmatched. Germline V gene data show CDR1 as LGHDT and CDR2 as YNNKEL (reference sequence). CDR3 DNA: TGTGCCAGCAGATCCACTAGCGGGAGTGGGGATACGCAGTATTTT. This codes for CASRSTSGSGDTQYF.

This clonotype was seen repeatedly, ten times or more. CDR3 coding DNA: TGTGCCAGCAGCTTATCGGAGGACTTCGGGCAGTTCTTC. Amino acid sequence: CASSLSEDFGQFF. The V gene is TRBV11-2, the J gene TRBJ2-1, with a tentative D call TRBD2 (5 bases). The CDR3 has 13 residues. Germline values: CDR1 SGHAT, CDR2 FQNNGV. Trimming took 2 bases from V and 12 from J, leaving 14 bases between them.

CDR3 loop: CASRRDRGQTYEQYF. The CDR3 bases are TGTGCCAGCAGAAGGGACAGGGGCCAGACCTACGAGCAGTACTTC. The V gene is TRBV12-3 or TRBV12-4, the J gene TRBJ2-7, with 10 bases lining up with TRBD1. Trimming at V came to 6 bases and at J to 2 bases, leaving 7 bases not matched to a gene. The length of the CDR3 is 15 residues.

Many counts were recorded for this clonotype. This chain joins TRBV12-3 or TRBV12-4 and TRBJ2-5; 9 positions match TRBD1. After removal of 6 bases from V and 4 bases from J, the junction contained 9 bases not matched to a gene. The CDR3 has 15 amino acids. CDR3 region: CASSEQGAKGETQYF. CDR3 DNA: TGTGCCAGCAGCGAACAGGGGGCCAAGGGAGAGACCCAGTACTTC.

This clonotype was detected many times. The rearrangement joins TRBV7-9 to TRBJ1-1, with unresolved D. Germline lookup yields CDR1 SEHNR and CDR2 FQNEAQ (reference sequence). The V and J ends lost 3 bases and 5 bases respectively, with 7 bases between them. This CDR3 contains 12 residues. CDR3 nucleotides: TGTGCCAGCAGCTTCGCGAGAACTGAAGCTTTCTTT. This encodes CASSFARTEAFF.

The J gene is TRBJ2-2, the V gene TRBV23-1; D unclear. TRBV23-1 is annotated as an ORF whose role is uncertain. Trimming shortened V by 4 bases and J by 6 bases, and 12 bases separated the two germline ends. This CDR3 comprises 14 residues. The CDR3 region has the DNA TGCGCCAGCAGTCCTATCTACGGGCCCGGGGAGCTGTTTTTT. This sequence encodes CASSPIYGPGELFF.